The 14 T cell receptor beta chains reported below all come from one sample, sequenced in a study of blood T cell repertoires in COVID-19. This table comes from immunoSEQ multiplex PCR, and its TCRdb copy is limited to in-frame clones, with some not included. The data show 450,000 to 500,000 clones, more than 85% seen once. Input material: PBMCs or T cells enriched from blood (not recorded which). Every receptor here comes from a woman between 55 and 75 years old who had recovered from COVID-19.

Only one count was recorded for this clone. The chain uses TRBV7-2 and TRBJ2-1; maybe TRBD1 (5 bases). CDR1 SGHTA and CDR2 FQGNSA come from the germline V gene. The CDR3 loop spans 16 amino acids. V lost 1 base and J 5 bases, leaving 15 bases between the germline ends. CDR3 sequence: CASSLVLGIRDNEQFF. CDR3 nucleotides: TGTGCCAGCAGCTTAGTTCTTGGGATCAGGGACAATGAGCAGTTCTTC.

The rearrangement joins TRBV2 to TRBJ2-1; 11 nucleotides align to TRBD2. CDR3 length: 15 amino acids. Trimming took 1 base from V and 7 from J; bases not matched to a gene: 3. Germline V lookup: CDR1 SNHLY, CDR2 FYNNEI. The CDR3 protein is CASSEVAGGRNEQFF. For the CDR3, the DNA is TGTGCCAGCAGTGAAGTAGCGGGGGGGCGAAATGAGCAGTTCTTC.

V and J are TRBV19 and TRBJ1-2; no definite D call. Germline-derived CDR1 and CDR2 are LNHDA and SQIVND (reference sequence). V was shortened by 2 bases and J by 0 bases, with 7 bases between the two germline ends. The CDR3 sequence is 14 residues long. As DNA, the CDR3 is TGTGCCAGTAGTATATCACTCGCTAACTATGGCTACACCTTC. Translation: CASSISLANYGYTF.

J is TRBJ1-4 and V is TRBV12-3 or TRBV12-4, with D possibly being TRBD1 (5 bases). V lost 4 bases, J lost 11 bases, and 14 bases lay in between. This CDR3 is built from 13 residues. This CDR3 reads CASSSDSREKLFF. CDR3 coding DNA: TGTGCCAGCAGTTCCGACAGTCGTGAGAAACTGTTTTTT.

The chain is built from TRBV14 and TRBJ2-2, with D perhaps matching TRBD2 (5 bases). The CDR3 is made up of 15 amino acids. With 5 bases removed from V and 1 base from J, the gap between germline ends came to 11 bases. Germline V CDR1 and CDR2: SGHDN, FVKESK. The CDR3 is CASSDYLGNTGELFF. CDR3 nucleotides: TGTGCCAGCAGCGACTACCTCGGGAACACCGGGGAGCTGTTTTTT.

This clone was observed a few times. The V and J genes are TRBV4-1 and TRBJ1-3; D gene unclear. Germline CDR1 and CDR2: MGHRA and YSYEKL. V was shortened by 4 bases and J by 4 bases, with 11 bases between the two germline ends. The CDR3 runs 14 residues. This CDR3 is CASSPYREGNTIYF. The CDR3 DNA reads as TGCGCCAGCAGCCCCTACCGAGAGGGAAACACCATATATTTT.

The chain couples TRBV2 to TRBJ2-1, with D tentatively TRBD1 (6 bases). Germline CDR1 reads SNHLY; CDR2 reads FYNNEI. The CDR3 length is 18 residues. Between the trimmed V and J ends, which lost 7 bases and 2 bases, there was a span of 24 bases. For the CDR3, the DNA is TGTGCCAGCAACAGAACAGGGAATCTCCCATGCCCCTACAATGAGCAGTTCTTC. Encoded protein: CASNRTGNLPCPYNEQFF.

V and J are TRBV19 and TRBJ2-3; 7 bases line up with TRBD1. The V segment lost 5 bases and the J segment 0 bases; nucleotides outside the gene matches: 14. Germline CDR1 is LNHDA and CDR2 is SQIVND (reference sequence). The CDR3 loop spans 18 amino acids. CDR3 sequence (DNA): TGTGCCAGTAGTCGGACAGGTCTGAAATTGTTTAGCACAGATACGCAGTATTTT. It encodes CASSRTGLKLFSTDTQYF. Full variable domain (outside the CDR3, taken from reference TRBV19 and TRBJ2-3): DGGITQSPKYLFRKEGQNVTLSCEQNLNHDAMYWYRQDPGQGLRLIYYSQIVNDFQKGDIAEGYSVSREKKESFPLTVTSAQKNPTAFYLCASSRTGLKLFSTDTQYFGPGTRLTVL.

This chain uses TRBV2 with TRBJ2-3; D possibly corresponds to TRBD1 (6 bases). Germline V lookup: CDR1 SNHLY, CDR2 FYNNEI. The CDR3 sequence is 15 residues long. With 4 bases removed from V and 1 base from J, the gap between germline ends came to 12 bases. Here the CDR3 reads CASSAATGRTDTQYF. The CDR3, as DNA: TGTGCCAGCAGTGCCGCCACAGGGCGCACAGATACGCAGTATTTT.

DNA for the CDR3: TGCAGTGCTAGAGCCCTGGGCGAAGCTTTCTTT. Translation gives CSARALGEAFF. The chain links TRBV20-1 to TRBJ1-1; no clear D. The CDR3 length is 11 residues. The germline V and J ends were trimmed by 1 base and 8 bases, with 8 bases remaining between them. The germline CDR1 and CDR2 sequences are DFQATT and SNEGSKA (reference sequence).

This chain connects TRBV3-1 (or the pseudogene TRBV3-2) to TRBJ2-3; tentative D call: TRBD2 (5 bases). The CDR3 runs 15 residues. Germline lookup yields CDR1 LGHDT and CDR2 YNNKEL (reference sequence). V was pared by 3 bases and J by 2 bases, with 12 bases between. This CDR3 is CASSQAGKATDTQYF. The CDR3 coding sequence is TGTGCCAGCAGCCAGGCGGGCAAAGCCACAGATACGCAGTATTTT.

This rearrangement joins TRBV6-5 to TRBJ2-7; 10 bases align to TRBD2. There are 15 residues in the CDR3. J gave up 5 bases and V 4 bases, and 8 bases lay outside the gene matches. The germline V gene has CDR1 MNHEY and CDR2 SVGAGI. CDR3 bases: TGTGCCAGCAGTTGGGGGCTAGCGGGGGTCAACGAGCAGTACTTC. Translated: CASSWGLAGVNEQYF.

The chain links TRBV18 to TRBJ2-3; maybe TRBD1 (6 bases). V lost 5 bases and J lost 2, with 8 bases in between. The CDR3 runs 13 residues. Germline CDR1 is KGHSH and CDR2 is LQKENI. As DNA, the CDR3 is TGTGCCAGCTCAGGACAGCTCACAGATACGCAGTATTTT. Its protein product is CASSGQLTDTQYF.

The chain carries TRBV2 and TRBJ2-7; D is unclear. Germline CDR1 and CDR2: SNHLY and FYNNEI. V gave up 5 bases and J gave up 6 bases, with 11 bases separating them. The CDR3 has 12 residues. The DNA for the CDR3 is TGTGCCAGCAGTAGGAGTCTCGGCGAGCAGTACGTC. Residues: CASSRSLGEQYV.